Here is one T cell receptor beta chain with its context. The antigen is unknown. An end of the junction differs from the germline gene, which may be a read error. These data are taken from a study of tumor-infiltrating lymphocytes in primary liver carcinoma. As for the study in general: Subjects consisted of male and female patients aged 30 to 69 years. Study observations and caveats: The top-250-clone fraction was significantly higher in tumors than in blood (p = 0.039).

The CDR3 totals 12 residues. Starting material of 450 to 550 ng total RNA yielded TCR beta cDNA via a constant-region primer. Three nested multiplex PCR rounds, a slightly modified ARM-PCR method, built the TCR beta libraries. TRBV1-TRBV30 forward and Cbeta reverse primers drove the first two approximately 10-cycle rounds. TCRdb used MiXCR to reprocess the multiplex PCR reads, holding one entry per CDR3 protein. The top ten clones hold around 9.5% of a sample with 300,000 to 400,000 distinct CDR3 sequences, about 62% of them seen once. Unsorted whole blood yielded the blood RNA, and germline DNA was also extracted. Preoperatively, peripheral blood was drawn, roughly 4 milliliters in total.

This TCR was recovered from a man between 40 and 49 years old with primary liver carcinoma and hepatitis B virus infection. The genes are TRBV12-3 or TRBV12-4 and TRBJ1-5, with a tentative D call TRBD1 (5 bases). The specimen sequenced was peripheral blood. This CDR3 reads CVSSTLGAPSHF. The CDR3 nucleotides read TGTGTCAGCAGCACCCTAGGGGCCCCTTCACATTTT.